Below, 19 T cell receptor beta chains from the same sample are listed, as sequenced in a study of T cells in Graves' hyperthyroidism and ophthalmopathy (dated by TCRdb to the late 2010s). Libraries were made using multiplex PCR. The sequencer listed for this sample is Illumina HiSeq 2000. TCR beta CDR3 regions were amplified from RNA transcripts. For the first round of RT-PCR on the TCR CDR3, the HTBI primer set was used together with the Qiagen OneStep RT-PCR kit. The raw public data were reprocessed by TCRdb itself: fastp quality trimming at Q25, MiXCR clonotype calling, in-frame beta chains only. Each record represents a unique CDR3 protein, reported with the most common genes and DNA among its rows. In this sample the table shows about 600,000 distinct CDR3 sequences, about a sixth of which occur a single time. The ten largest clones capture less than 3.5% of the sample. Sequencing used blood. These receptors were collected from a woman in her thirties or forties with Graves' ophthalmopathy.

This chain joins TRBV9 and TRBJ1-3; the D is unclear. V was clipped by 0 bases and J by 0 bases, with 7 bases between them. The CDR3 is made up of 15 amino acids. In germline, CDR1 is SGDLS, CDR2 YYNGEE. The CDR3 protein is CASSVGFSSGNTIYF. The CDR3 DNA sequence: TGTGCCAGCAGCGTAGGTTTTTCCTCTGGAAACACCATATATTTT. Together with reference TRBV9 and TRBJ1-3, the CDR3 gives the full variable domain: DSGVTQTPKHLITATGQRVTLRCSPRSGDLSVYWYQQSLDQGLQFLIQYYNGEERAKGNILERFSAQQFPDLHSELNLSSLELGDSALYFCASSVGFSSGNTIYFGEGSWLTVV.

The chain has TRBV6-1 and TRBJ2-3; D is undetermined. Germline V gives CDR1 MNHNS, CDR2 SASEGT. This CDR3 region has 12 residues. V was pared by 0 bases and J by 8 bases, with 6 bases between. The CDR3, as DNA: TGTGCCAGCAGTGAAGCCTGGACTACGCAGTATTTT. This sequence encodes CASSEAWTTQYF.

This clonotype was found many times. The chain uses TRBV29-1 and TRBJ2-7, with TRBD2 matching 7 bases. The germline V gene has CDR1 SQVTM and CDR2 ANQGSEA. The CDR3 covers 12 residues. V was clipped by 6 bases and J by 2 bases; unmatched bases: 4. CDR3 sequence (DNA): TGCAGCGTAGGGACTACCGCCTACGAGCAGTACTTC. This encodes CSVGTTAYEQYF.

This clonotype was seen repeatedly, ten times or more. V and J are TRBV5-1 and TRBJ1-3; 7 bases align to TRBD1. Germline loops: CDR1 SGHRS, CDR2 YFSETQ. The CDR3 runs 16 residues. V gave up 1 base and J gave up 2 bases; unmatched junction bases: 6. This chain's CDR3 is CASSLWGTETGNTIYF. CDR3 coding DNA: TGCGCCAGCAGCTTGTGGGGGACAGAAACTGGAAACACCATATATTTT.

As for this clonotype: A read error is possible here, since a much larger clone lies one base away. This rearrangement joins TRBV28 to TRBJ1-5; possible D gene TRBD1, 5 bases. CDR3 size: 12 residues. Germline CDR1 reads MDHEN; CDR2 reads SYDVKM. CDR3 nucleotide sequence: TGTGCGTCCAGGGTCTGGAATCAGCCCCAGCATTTT. This translates into CASRVWNQPQHF.

In this sample, this clonotype turned up many times. The chain links TRBV27 to TRBJ2-7, with TRBD2 matching over 11 bases. Trimming at V came to 6 bases and at J to 4 bases, leaving 11 bases not matched to a gene. Germline-derived CDR1 and CDR2 are MNHEY and SMNVEV (reference sequence). The CDR3 contains 16 residues. DNA for the CDR3: TGTGCCAGCAGACGATCCGGGACTAGCGGAGAGTACGAGCAGTACTTC. Its protein product is CASRRSGTSGEYEQYF.

The chain employs TRBV20-1 and TRBJ2-5, with D possibly being TRBD2 (5 bases). The CDR3 contains 16 residues. The germline gives CDR1 DFQATT, CDR2 SNEGSKA (reference sequence). Trimming removed 3 bases from V and 1 base from J, with 18 bases in between. The CDR3 DNA sequence: TGCAGTGCTAGGAGTGGTTCGGCAGCGGCCCAAGAGACCCAGTACTTC. This translates into CSARSGSAAAQETQYF.

This chain connects TRBV14 to TRBJ1-1; maybe TRBD1 (6 bases). This CDR3 region has 15 residues. Germline-derived CDR1 and CDR2 are SGHDN and FVKESK. V was shortened by 6 bases and J by 1 base, with 15 bases between the two germline ends. The CDR3 sequence is CASRLGGGGNTEAFF. The CDR3 DNA reads as TGTGCCAGCAGGCTCGGCGGAGGGGGGAACACTGAAGCTTTCTTT.

This clonotype was counted many times. The CDR3 DNA reads as TGTGCCAGCAGTCTCCGACAGGGGGGATTGAGCAATCAGCCCCAGCATTTT. It is translated as CASSLRQGGLSNQPQHF. This sequence joins TRBV28 and TRBJ1-5; TRBD1 matches 9 bases. The CDR3 contains 17 residues. Per the germline V gene, CDR1 is MDHEN and CDR2 is SYDVKM. J was trimmed by 1 base and V by 5 bases; bases with no gene match: 9.

This clonotype was observed a few times. The chain recombines TRBV27 with TRBJ1-1; D is perhaps TRBD1 (5 bases). V lost 2 bases to trimming and J lost 1 base, with 11 bases between them. CDR3 length: 15 residues. The V gene's germline CDR1 is MNHEY and CDR2 SMNVEV (reference sequence). CDR3 nucleotide sequence: TGTGCCAGCAGTTTAATGAGGGGCGCGAACACTGAAGCTTTCTTT. It translates to CASSLMRGANTEAFF.

This clonotype was detected a few times. The chain is built from TRBV6-1 and TRBJ2-7; D gene uncertain. The CDR3 consists of 13 residues. V gave up 1 base and J gave up 3 bases, with 7 bases separating them. The germline V gene has CDR1 MNHNS and CDR2 SASEGT. The CDR3: CASSEEPHYEQYF. The CDR3 DNA is TGTGCCAGCAGTGAAGAACCACACTACGAGCAGTACTTC.

This clonotype was counted at least ten times. The J gene is TRBJ1-1, the V gene TRBV12-3 or TRBV12-4; perhaps TRBD1 as D (6 bases). The germline V and J ends were trimmed by 7 bases and 5 bases, with 26 bases remaining between them. The CDR3 has 17 residues. Here the CDR3 DNA reads TGTGCCAGCACCACGTACCAGGGGCGGGCAGGTTCGACTGAAGCTTTCTTT. Translating it yields CASTTYQGRAGSTEAFF.

Only a few counts were recorded for this clonotype. The rearrangement links TRBV5-4 to TRBJ2-7, with 9 bases identical to TRBD1. Germline-derived CDR1 and CDR2 are SGHNT and YYREEE (reference sequence). CDR3 size: 15 residues. V lost 4 bases and J lost 2; bases outside the gene matches: 7. CDR3 region: CASSVGQGSPYEQYF. The CDR3 nucleotides read TGTGCCAGCAGCGTAGGACAGGGGTCCCCCTACGAGCAGTACTTC.

This clonotype was seen a few times. This chain joins TRBV12-3 or TRBV12-4 and TRBJ2-1; D is undetermined. Trimming pared 6 bases from V and 6 bases from J, leaving 15 bases between. This CDR3 contains 14 residues. In DNA form, the CDR3 reads TGTGCCAGCAGGGGGAACTTAGGTCCCAATGAGCAGTTCTTC. This gives the protein CASRGNLGPNEQFF.

Regarding this clonotype: Its ends do not fully match the called genes, so a read error is possible. The chain has TRBV7-8 and TRBJ2-1; 10 positions match TRBD2. The V gene's germline CDR1 is SGHVS and CDR2 FQNEAQ. The CDR3 runs to 16 residues. The CDR3 DNA reads TGCGCCAGCAGCCTTAGAGCGGGGGGGTCCTACAATGAGCAGTTCTTC. Protein: CASSLRAGGSYNEQFF.

The V and J genes are TRBV11-2 and TRBJ2-3; the match to TRBD2 covers 8 bases. After removal of 5 bases from V and 2 bases from J, the junction contained 15 bases not matched to a gene. Germline CDR1 is SGHAT and CDR2 is FQNNGV. The CDR3 runs 18 residues. In nucleotides, the CDR3 is TGTGCCAGCAGCCTCTCCTCCCTAGAAGCGGGGGACACAGATACGCAGTATTTT. This encodes CASSLSSLEAGDTDTQYF.

This clonotype has at least ten counts. V is TRBV11-3 and J is TRBJ1-5, with 8 bases aligning to TRBD1. V was clipped by 4 bases and J by 7 bases; unmatched bases: 12. Looked up from germline, CDR1 is SGHNT and CDR2 is YENEEA. This CDR3 spans 16 amino acids. In DNA form, the CDR3 reads TGTGCCAGCAGCTCCCCCCGACAGGGGAAAGGCCAGCCCCAGCATTTT. Amino acid sequence: CASSSPRQGKGQPQHF.

In its sample, this clonotype was seen many times. The chain carries TRBV4-1 and TRBJ2-7, with TRBD2 matching 7 bases. The junction had 3 bases not matched to a gene; V was cut back by 5 bases and J by 2 bases. CDR3 length: 13 residues. CDR1 and CDR2 (germline): MGHRA, YSYEKL. The chain's CDR3 is CASSFGGTYEQYF. The CDR3 bases are TGCGCCAGCAGCTTCGGGGGGACCTACGAGCAGTACTTC.

This clonotype was recorded many times. The chain carries TRBV12-3 or TRBV12-4 and TRBJ1-2; the match to TRBD1 covers 9 bases. V gave up 5 bases and J gave up 4 bases; unmatched junction bases: 2. CDR3 length: 13 residues. The CDR3 is CASSGTGPYGYTF. The CDR3 DNA reads as TGTGCCAGCAGTGGGACAGGGCCCTATGGCTACACCTTC.